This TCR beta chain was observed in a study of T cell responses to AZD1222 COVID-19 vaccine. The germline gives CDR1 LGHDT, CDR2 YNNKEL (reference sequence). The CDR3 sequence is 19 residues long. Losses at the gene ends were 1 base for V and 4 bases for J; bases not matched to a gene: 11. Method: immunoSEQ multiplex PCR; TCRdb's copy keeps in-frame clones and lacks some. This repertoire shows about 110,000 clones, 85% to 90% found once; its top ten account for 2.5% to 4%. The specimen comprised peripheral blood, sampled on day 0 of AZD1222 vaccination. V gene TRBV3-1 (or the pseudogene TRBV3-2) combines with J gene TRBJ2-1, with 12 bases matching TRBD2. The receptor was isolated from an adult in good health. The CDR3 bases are TGTGCCAGCAGCCAAGGGGGGAGTGGGACTAGCGGGTTGTACAATGAGCAGTTCTTC. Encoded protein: CASSQGGSGTSGLYNEQFF.